This T cell receptor beta chain was sequenced during a study of CD8 T cells in ankylosing spondylitis. Notes on the study in general: Reports say disease-linked clones showed up significantly more in matched ankylosing spondylitis synovial fluid. What appeared characteristic of ankylosing spondylitis blood was a TCR beta motif of under 10 highly homologous variants.

Quantitative barcoded 5'-RACE was used to prepare TCR beta libraries. TCRdb passed the 5' RACE reads through MiXCR, listing each CDR3 protein once. The sample has under 450,000 distinct CDR3 sequences, roughly 17% seen once. The length of the CDR3 is 18 residues. With V trimmed by 6 bases and J by 5 bases, 14 bases remained unmatched. This clonotype turned up a few times. Its antigen is undetermined. Sequencing was carried out using blood, either unsorted or a sorted T cell fraction (not recorded which). This TCR came from a male donor with ankylosing spondylitis. The rearrangement uses TRBV12-3 or TRBV12-4 and TRBJ2-5, with TRBD2 matching over 14 bases. The CDR3 DNA reads as TGTGCCAGCAGACTCCGGACTAGCGGGAGGCCTCTATACGAGACCCAGTACTTC. Protein product: CASRLRTSGRPLYETQYF.